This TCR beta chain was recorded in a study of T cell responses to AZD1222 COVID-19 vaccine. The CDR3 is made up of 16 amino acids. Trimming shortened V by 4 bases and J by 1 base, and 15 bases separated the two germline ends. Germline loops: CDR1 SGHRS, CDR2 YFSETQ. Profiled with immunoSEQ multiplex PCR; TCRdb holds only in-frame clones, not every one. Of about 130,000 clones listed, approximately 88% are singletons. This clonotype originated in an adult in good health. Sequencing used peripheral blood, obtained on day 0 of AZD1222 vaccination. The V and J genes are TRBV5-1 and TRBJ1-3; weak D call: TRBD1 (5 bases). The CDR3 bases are TGCGCCAGCAGCGGTAATACACAGGTGTCTGGAAACACCATATATTTT. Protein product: CASSGNTQVSGNTIYF.